The rows below give T cell receptor beta chains drawn from one sample of a study of response to subunit inactivated influenza vaccine. TCRdb reanalysed the RT-PCR reads using MiXCR and keeps one entry per CDR3 protein. The table shows 500,000 or so distinct CDR3 sequences, with 15% to 20% occurring only once. The specimen comprised CD4+ T cells sorted from PBMCs, sampled around 25 months after vaccination. All receptors derive from a man aged 50-75 years who received an inactivated influenza vaccine. Both conserved end residues are part of each CDR3. D genes are given only for firm matches. Clone size, where shown, is once, few, many, or a class for clones that have expanded.

many,TRBJ1-2,TRBV28,-,TGTGCCAGCAGCAGCAGTTCGCCCGGCTACACCTTC,CASSSSSPGYTF
-,TRBJ2-1,TRBV10-3,-,TGTGCCATCGGAGGGGGGGTGATTGATGAGCAGTTCTTC,CAIGGGVIDEQFF
-,TRBJ2-7,TRBV4-1,TRBD2,TGCGCCAGCAGCCAACTAGCGGGAGGTTTCCACGAGCAGTACTTC,CASSQLAGGFHEQYF
-,TRBJ2-7,TRBV5-1,TRBD1,TGCGCCAGCAGCTTGGAACAGGGGACGGGCGAGCAGTACTTC,CASSLEQGTGEQYF
many,TRBJ1-3,TRBV3-1,TRBD1,TGTGCCAGCAGCCCGACAGGGACTGGAAACACCATATATTTT,CASSPTGTGNTIYF
few,TRBJ2-3,TRBV15,-,TGTGCCACCAGCAAGGAGGTGCCAGATACGCAGTATTTT,CATSKEVPDTQYF
few,TRBJ2-7,TRBV3-1,-,TGTGCCAGCAGCCAAGATTGGGGGGCCAACTCCTACGAGCAGTACTTC,CASSQDWGANSYEQYF
few,TRBJ2-7,TRBV6-2/TRBV6-3,TRBD2,TGTGCCAGCAGCCCAACCCCCGGGACTAGCGTCGAGCAGTACTTC,CASSPTPGTSVEQYF
many,TRBJ1-6,TRBV27,-,TGTGCCAGCAGCTATCGGAGCTCCTATAATTCACCCCTCCACTTT,CASSYRSSYNSPLHF
few,TRBJ1-2,TRBV6-1,-,TGTGCCAGCACCTCCCAAGGGGGGTTGGCCGGCTACACCTTC,CASTSQGGLAGYTF
many,TRBJ2-1,TRBV5-5,-,TGTGCCAGCAGCTTGGAACAGGGATCCTACAATGAGCAGTTCTTC,CASSLEQGSYNEQFF
few,TRBJ1-1,TRBV7-3,-,TGTGTCAGCAGCCAAGACTCCTTGGGGAACACTGAAGCTTTCTTT,CVSSQDSLGNTEAFF
-,TRBJ2-7,TRBV27,TRBD1,TGTGCCAGCGGTCCGGGACAGGGGTTCTACGAGCAGTACTTC,CASGPGQGFYEQYF
few,TRBJ2-3,TRBV28,-,TGTGCCAGCAGTTTACCCCCCTCGCAGTATTTT,CASSLPPSQYF